The T cell receptor (beta chain) described here comes from a study of OX40 agonist ivuxolimab in advanced cancers. For the wider study: Ivuxolimab, which targeted the costimulatory receptor OX40 (CD134), was an agonistic, fully human IgG2 monoclonal antibody. Intravenous ivuxolimab was administered to patients every 2 weeks at six dose levels: 0.01, 0.1, 0.3, 1.5, 3 and 10 mg/kg. Of the approximately 53 patients in dose escalation, about 20 had hepatocellular carcinoma, approximately 15 had melanoma, 9 had renal cell carcinoma and 9 had head and neck cancer. A male proportion of nearly 85% and a mean age of approximately 60 years, ranging from 23 to 79, were recorded for the dose-escalation cohort. Patients were allowed to have had prior anti-PD-1, anti-PD-L1 or anti-CTLA-4 therapy, and approximately 40% of the dose-escalation patients had previously received checkpoint inhibitors. Partial responses occurred in three dose-escalation patients, of whom one had hepatocellular carcinoma and two had cutaneous melanoma. Peripheral TCRbeta sequencing aimed to test whether ivuxolimab altered TCR sequence diversity and caused clonal T-cell expansion. The paper describes the monotherapy dose-escalation part (N of about 54 patients) of the phase I trial of ivuxolimab. The research as a whole found: Low levels of normalized T-cell clonal expansion were also seen in some patients who did not respond. In the 0.1-3.0 mg/kg groups, partial responders had among the lowest normalized peripheral clonal expansion, particularly in CD8+ T cells. The antigen specificity of the clonally expanded peripheral T cells was not determined. At doses from 0.1 to 3.0 mg/kg, clonal expansion was seen in both CD4+ and CD8+ blood T cells between baseline and week 6. After ivuxolimab, more expanded clones were found on average in CD8+ T cells than in CD4+ T cells.

The junction carries 5 bases between V and J, which are trimmed by 7 bases and 1 base respectively. The CDR3 numbers 12 residues from cysteine through phenylalanine. This entry keeps only the CDR3 DNA: 36 bases, framed from base 1. CDR1 and CDR2, looked up from the germline V gene, are SGHRS and YFSETQ. Patients with a history of autoimmune disease or receiving systemic immunosuppression were excluded from the trial. Peripheral blood for TCR sequencing was collected from all dose cohorts at baseline, on cycle 4 day 1, and on cycle 7 day 1. Samples came from an open-label, multicenter, first-in-human phase I dose-escalation trial of ivuxolimab. Adults with locally advanced or metastatic melanoma, renal cell, hepatocellular, or head and neck squamous cell carcinoma were enrolled in the trial. CD4+ and CD8+ T cells were sorted separately from peripheral blood before TCR sequencing. This clone has only one observation. Its antigen specificity is not known. Base quality data are lacking; no much larger clone is found one base away.

For sequencing of the TCRbeta CDR3 region, genomic DNA was extracted from the sorted cells. The immunoSEQ Assay was used to sequence the TCRbeta CDR3 regions. TCRdb mirrors the immuneACCESS table, restricted to in-frame sequences. Some clones are absent from its copies; in checked studies, under half trace to an unresolved V gene, and the reason for the others is unknown. This sample is represented by some 91,000 clones; approximately 87% of them were singletons. Around 4% of the sample is held by the ten biggest clonotypes. The chain was built from TRBV5-1 and TRBJ2-2; the D gene is unclear. Sample: CD4+ or CD8+ T cells sorted from blood, taken in a trial of the OX40 agonist ivuxolimab. The sequence was obtained from an adult with an advanced solid tumor such as melanoma, head and neck, liver or kidney cancer. The CDR3 amino acid sequence is: CASGVNTGELFF. The DNA sequence follows: TGCGCCAGCGGGGTGAACACCGGGGAGCTGTTTTTT.